The rows below give T cell receptor beta chains drawn from one sample of a study of monozygotic twins with inflammatory bowel disease. TCRdb reprocessed the 5' RACE reads and keeps a single row for each CDR3 protein, giving no DNA. This sample's clone table lists about 170,000 distinct CDR3 sequences. The sample consisted of blood. The receptors originated from a human donor with ulcerative colitis or Crohn's disease, or a healthy co-twin of an affected twin (not recorded which). CDR3s include the opening cysteine and the closing phenylalanine or tryptophan. Each record gives: V gene, J gene, CDR3 protein.

v_call: TRBV20-1
j_call: TRBJ2-2
cdr3_aa: CSARSLGAAGELFF

v_call: TRBV6-4
j_call: TRBJ2-2
cdr3_aa: CASSSNLGRGILSYTGELFF

v_call: TRBV12-3/TRBV12-4
j_call: TRBJ2-7
cdr3_aa: CASTSGLAGAYEQYF

v_call: TRBV7-8
j_call: TRBJ2-3
cdr3_aa: CASSLALSGTSGRATDTQYF

v_call: TRBV10-3
j_call: TRBJ2-1
cdr3_aa: CAISDPTSGSWGSYNEQFF

v_call: TRBV5-1
j_call: TRBJ2-2
cdr3_aa: CASSTGLDPGELFF

v_call: TRBV3-1
j_call: TRBJ2-7
cdr3_aa: CASSQLGTEQYF

v_call: TRBV6-2/TRBV6-3
j_call: TRBJ1-5
cdr3_aa: CASRSSQGRQPQHF

v_call: TRBV9
j_call: TRBJ2-7
cdr3_aa: CASSFRRAPKPYEQYF

v_call: TRBV12-3/TRBV12-4
j_call: TRBJ2-7
cdr3_aa: CASSLFAGDNEQYF

v_call: TRBV29-1
j_call: TRBJ2-5
cdr3_aa: CSVETGGSQETQYF

v_call: TRBV5-4
j_call: TRBJ1-2
cdr3_aa: CASSWDRGAGGYTF

v_call: TRBV29-1
j_call: TRBJ2-1
cdr3_aa: CSVDTGVTYNEQFF

v_call: TRBV15
j_call: TRBJ1-4
cdr3_aa: CATSRAMVPATNEKLFF

v_call: TRBV7-2
j_call: TRBJ2-7
cdr3_aa: CASSVSGGGFYEQYF

v_call: TRBV6-5
j_call: TRBJ1-6
cdr3_aa: CASSYRVEGNSYNSPLHF

v_call: TRBV4-2
j_call: TRBJ1-2
cdr3_aa: CASSWGQGVGYTF

v_call: TRBV5-1
j_call: TRBJ1-1
cdr3_aa: CASSLDRAGTEAFF

v_call: TRBV15
j_call: TRBJ2-2
cdr3_aa: CATSRDVAGDTGELFF

v_call: TRBV2
j_call: TRBJ2-4
cdr3_aa: CASQTPPAIQYF

v_call: TRBV19
j_call: TRBJ2-1
cdr3_aa: CASSILPEGLAFYNEQFF

v_call: TRBV7-6
j_call: TRBJ2-1
cdr3_aa: CASSIGLADTTSYNEQFF

v_call: TRBV3-1
j_call: TRBJ2-1
cdr3_aa: CASSHRQEIYNEQFF

v_call: TRBV7-8
j_call: TRBJ1-1
cdr3_aa: CASSLAGFSNTEAFF

v_call: TRBV5-1
j_call: TRBJ1-2
cdr3_aa: CASSLGGDGYTF

v_call: TRBV24-1
j_call: TRBJ2-3
cdr3_aa: CATSDKAGAGDTQYF

v_call: TRBV20-1
j_call: TRBJ1-2
cdr3_aa: CSARSGTASHYGYTF

v_call: TRBV24-1
j_call: TRBJ2-5
cdr3_aa: CATSDSTSGRGETQYF

v_call: TRBV5-6
j_call: TRBJ2-2
cdr3_aa: CASSWEEARGTGVLFF

v_call: TRBV28
j_call: TRBJ1-2
cdr3_aa: CASSLGGPQGGYTF

v_call: TRBV2
j_call: TRBJ1-4
cdr3_aa: CASSKYRDSIALRDWEKLFF

v_call: TRBV20-1
j_call: TRBJ2-4
cdr3_aa: CSAPGHLAKNIQYF

v_call: TRBV7-2
j_call: TRBJ1-5
cdr3_aa: CASSLPSDRNSNQPQHF

v_call: TRBV3-1
j_call: TRBJ2-7
cdr3_aa: CASSQELGTRGLEQYF

v_call: TRBV5-6
j_call: TRBJ2-2
cdr3_aa: CASSNRDSITGELFF

v_call: TRBV12-3/TRBV12-4
j_call: TRBJ2-2
cdr3_aa: CASSPTSHTGELFF

v_call: TRBV18
j_call: TRBJ2-1
cdr3_aa: CASSGQVAWNEQFF

v_call: TRBV7-9
j_call: TRBJ1-1
cdr3_aa: CASTRGTGLEAFF

v_call: TRBV6-1
j_call: TRBJ2-5
cdr3_aa: CASSPFTSGRRGTQYF

v_call: TRBV30
j_call: TRBJ1-5
cdr3_aa: CAWSQRGQGARNQPQHF

v_call: TRBV9
j_call: TRBJ2-3
cdr3_aa: CASSSLGVGSTDTQYF

v_call: TRBV4-1
j_call: TRBJ1-1
cdr3_aa: CASSQAGGNTEAFF

v_call: TRBV12-3/TRBV12-4
j_call: TRBJ2-5
cdr3_aa: CASSFRTGARVQETQYF

v_call: TRBV6-6
j_call: TRBJ1-5
cdr3_aa: CATAKGALSQPQHF

v_call: TRBV5-4
j_call: TRBJ2-5
cdr3_aa: CASSLGAGASQETQYF